The clone carrying this T cell receptor beta chain occurred many times. Trimming cost V 4 bases and J 2 bases; bases outside gene matches: 10. The CDR3 consists of 16 residues. The germline CDR1 and CDR2 sequences are SGHRS and YFSETQ. This sample was taken from a study of T cells in Graves' hyperthyroidism and ophthalmopathy. RNA transcripts yielded amplified TCR beta CDR3 regions. First-round RT-PCR of the TCR CDR3 relied on the HTBI primer set. TCRdb used MiXCR to reprocess the multiplex PCR reads, holding one entry per CDR3 protein. The sample comprises around 500,000 distinct CDR3 sequences, 13% to 15% of which are singletons, and about 17% rests with the top ten. Source material for PBMCs was over 7.5 ml fresh peripheral blood.

The sample comprised blood. This clonotype originated in a young woman with Graves' hyperthyroidism. This sequence joins TRBV5-1 and TRBJ2-3, with 7 nucleotides matching TRBD2. Here the CDR3 reads CASSPYGAGATDTQYF. The CDR3 DNA sequence: TGCGCCAGCAGCCCGTACGGGGCGGGAGCCACAGATACGCAGTATTTT.